This TCR beta chain was profiled in a study of patients and donors after allogeneic stem cell transplantation. This clonotype occurred a few times. MiXCR, applied by TCRdb to the RT-PCR reads, yields one record per CDR3 protein. Altogether 390,000 or so distinct CDR3 sequences are present, 15% to 20% being singletons, with the ten largest covering around 6.8%. Germline CDR1 DFQATT, CDR2 SNEGSKA (reference sequence). The CDR3 length is 14 residues. Trimming took 7 bases from V and 0 from J, leaving 16 bases between them. Sequencing was carried out using blood, either unsorted or a sorted T cell fraction (not recorded which). The TCR sequence derives from a human donor who was either an allogeneic HSCT recipient or a stem cell or donor lymphocyte infusion donor (not recorded which). It is not recorded whose cells these are; they may come from a transplant donor. This chain uses TRBV20-1 with TRBJ2-7; possibly TRBD2 for D (5 bases). The CDR3 DNA follows: TGCAGTGTCCCTGTGCCGGACTCCTCCTACGAGCAGTACTTC. Its translation is CSVPVPDSSYEQYF.